This TCR beta chain comes out of a study of regulatory T cells in long-lasting Graves disease. The V gene lost 4 bases and the J gene lost 5 bases, with 18 bases spanning the gap. CDR1 and CDR2 (germline): SGHRS, YFSETQ. The CDR3 is 15 amino acids. CDR3 regions were amplified by Arm-PCR using iRepertoire HTBI primers to build TCR beta libraries. TCRdb processed the multiplex PCR reads anew with MiXCR; each CDR3 protein has one entry. The sample holds roughly 500,000 distinct CDR3 sequences, about 12% seen once. This clonotype has a count of ten or more. Its matching antigen is unknown. The sample's time point: newly diagnosed GD, antithyroid drugs for less than 3 months. The TCR library was prepared using RNA isolated from PBMCs. It was an endocrinology department in Xi'an, China, that provided the patients. Study outcomes and limitations: Gene preferences differed: TRBV28, TRBJ1-2, TRBJ2-5 in persistent cases.

These data are also associated with another study on T cells in Graves' hyperthyroidism and ophthalmopathy. That work contributes: Using the HTBI primer set, a first-round RT-PCR was run on the TCR CDR3.

This receptor was identified in a woman in her twenties or thirties with Graves disease. The starting material was peripheral blood mononuclear cells (PBMCs), obtained at new diagnosis, from a patient treated with antithyroid drugs. The genes are TRBV5-1 and TRBJ2-5; D call uncertain. Written as DNA, the CDR3 is TGCGCCAGCAGCCAGGAAACTCCCCCGCGGGAGACCCAGTACTTC. The encoded protein is CASSQETPPRETQYF.